These 3 T cell receptor beta chains share one sample of origin, sequenced in a study of T cell repertoires in cytomegalovirus infection. One entry per CDR3 protein, called by TCRdb with MiXCR from the reads. This repertoire shows nearly 700,000 distinct CDR3 sequences, about 30% found once; its top ten account for approximately 18%. Their target antigens are unknown. Sample: cultured PBMCs, taken from culture after CMV antigen stimulation. The receptor set was obtained from a human donor in good health (CMV status not recorded). Some clones in this sample may be carry-over from other donors' samples.

The chain links TRBV5-1 to TRBJ2-1; TRBD2 matches 9 bases. Germline V gene data show CDR1 as SGHRS and CDR2 as YFSETQ. This CDR3 has 17 residues. J gave up 0 bases and V 4 bases, and 8 bases lay outside the gene matches. The CDR3 here is CASSPRTSVSSYNEQFF. For the CDR3, the DNA is TGCGCCAGCAGCCCCCGGACTAGCGTGAGCTCCTACAATGAGCAGTTCTTC.

The rearrangement joins TRBV27 to TRBJ2-7, with 7 nucleotides matching TRBD1. The length of the CDR3 is 12 residues. The germline CDR1 and CDR2 sequences are MNHEY and SMNVEV (reference sequence). V gave up 2 bases and J gave up 6 bases; unmatched junction bases: 1. The CDR3 coding sequence is TGTGCCAGCAGTTTAAAGGGGGCCGAGCAGTACTTC. Its protein product is CASSLKGAEQYF.

This chain links TRBV20-1 with TRBJ2-1, with 10 nucleotides matching TRBD2. Germline CDR1 reads DFQATT; CDR2 reads SNEGSKA (reference sequence). The CDR3 loop spans 15 amino acids. Trimming cost V 1 base and J 10 bases; bases outside gene matches: 10. The CDR3 bases are TGCAGTGCTAGAGTTCGTTCTAGCGGGGGCGCGGAGCAGTTCTTC. Translated: CSARVRSSGGAEQFF.